Listed here are 21 T cell receptor beta chains from one sample, sequenced in a study of cytomegalovirus exposure and HLA in healthy donors (dated by TCRdb to the late 2010s). The receptor library was made with the immunoSEQ multiplex PCR assay. For the multiplex PCR, a mixture combining 60 forward primers for TCR Vbeta segments and 13 reverse primers for TCR Jbeta segments was used. The source is immuneACCESS, and TCRdb retained only in-frame sequences with V and J called. Part of the clones is not carried over; for the studies checked, unresolved V genes explain less than half of this, and the remainder is unexplained. Here the sample has about 120,000 clones; less than 65% occur a single time. Clones ranked in the top ten supply less than 12% of the sample. Sequenced input: PBMCs. All receptors come from a man in his forties or fifties in good health and CMV-seropositive.

This chain links TRBV5-1 with TRBJ1-6, with 8 bases fitting TRBD1. The CDR3 runs 15 residues. V gave up 2 bases and J gave up 10 bases; unmatched junction bases: 8. Looked up from germline, CDR1 is SGHRS and CDR2 is YFSETQ. The CDR3 DNA is TGCGCCAGCAGCTTCGGAGACAGGGGTGGCTCACCCCTCCACTTT. It encodes CASSFGDRGGSPLHF.

The chain joins TRBV5-4 to TRBJ2-7, with 7 bases matching TRBD1. CDR1 and CDR2 from the germline V gene are SGHNT and YYREEE (reference sequence). The CDR3 is 16 residues long. Trimming removed 0 bases from V and 2 bases from J; junction bases left unmatched: 8. CDR3 protein: CASSLAGQHLTYEQYF. The CDR3 nucleotides read TGTGCCAGCAGCTTGGCGGGACAGCACCTGACCTACGAGCAGTACTTC.

The J gene is TRBJ1-1, the V gene TRBV30; the match to TRBD1 covers 8 bases. Losses at the gene ends were 3 bases for V and 5 bases for J; bases not matched to a gene: 8. This CDR3 region has 14 residues. The germline CDR1 and CDR2 sequences are GTSNPN and SVGIG (reference sequence). This CDR3 is CAWRQGARRTEAFF. The CDR3 DNA is TGTGCCTGGAGGCAGGGGGCTCGTCGAACTGAAGCTTTCTTT. Looking up the rest from reference TRBV30 and TRBJ1-1 gives the full variable domain: SQTIHQWPATLVQPVGSPLSLECTVEGTSNPNLYWYRQAAGRGLQLLFYSVGIGQISSEVPQNLSASRPQDRQFILSSKKLLLSDSGFYLCAWRQGARRTEAFFGQGTRLTVV.

The chain recombines TRBV5-1 with TRBJ2-3; tentatively, D is TRBD1 (5 bases). The V and J ends lost 5 bases and 2 bases respectively, with 12 bases between them. The germline V gene encodes CDR1 SGHRS and CDR2 YFSETQ. The CDR3 extends over 14 amino acids. CDR3 DNA sequence: TGCGCCAGCAGTCAGGGTATGGTCACAGATACGCAGTATTTT. It translates to CASSQGMVTDTQYF.

V usage is TRBV7-8 and J usage is TRBJ2-2; possibly TRBD2 for D (6 bases). The CDR3 loop spans 14 amino acids. Germline V CDR1 and CDR2: SGHVS, FQNEAQ. V was cut by 7 bases and J by 4 bases, with 13 bases left in between. The CDR3 sequence: CASNLRGTTGELFF. In DNA form, the CDR3 reads TGTGCCAGCAATCTCCGGGGGACCACCGGGGAGCTGTTTTTT.

This chain links TRBV18 with TRBJ1-1, with D tentatively TRBD1 (5 bases). The V gene lost 2 bases and the J gene lost 5 bases, with 15 bases spanning the gap. This CDR3 has 15 residues. Germline CDR1 KGHSH, CDR2 LQKENI. Written as DNA, the CDR3 is TGTGCCAGCTCACCAATGGGGGGAGGCAATACTGAAGCTTTCTTT. It is translated as CASSPMGGGNTEAFF.

This clone was recorded a few times. The rearrangement links TRBV6-1 to TRBJ1-2; D unresolved. The CDR3 is made up of 14 amino acids. Germline CDR1 is MNHNS and CDR2 is SASEGT. V was trimmed by 0 bases and J by 8 bases, leaving 13 bases between them. The CDR3 is CASSEARLRRGYTF. CDR3 DNA: TGTGCCAGCAGTGAAGCTCGACTCCGGAGGGGCTACACCTTC.

The V gene is TRBV5-1, the J gene TRBJ1-1; 8 nucleotides agree with TRBD1. The CDR3 spans 14 residues. Germline CDR1 reads SGHRS; CDR2 reads YFSETQ. V lost 1 base, J lost 6 bases, and 5 bases stayed unmatched. CDR3 coding DNA: TGCGCCAGCAGCTTGACAGGGACAGGCGCTGAAGCTTTCTTT. This encodes CASSLTGTGAEAFF.

V usage is TRBV5-8 and J usage is TRBJ2-4; D is ambiguous. V lost 0 bases and J 8 bases, leaving 6 bases between the germline ends. The CDR3 consists of 12 residues. The germline V gene encodes CDR1 SGHTS and CDR2 YDEGEE. CDR3 protein: CASSLVRDIQYF. In DNA, the CDR3 is TGTGCCAGCAGCTTGGTGCGTGACATTCAGTACTTC. Complete variable domain (other parts from reference TRBV5-8 and TRBJ2-4): EAGVTQSPTHLIKTRGQQATLRCSPISGHTSVYWYQQALGLGLQFLLWYDEGEERNRGNFPPRFSGRQFPNYSSELNVNALELEDSALYLCASSLVRDIQYFGAGTRLSVL.

The sample holds a few counts of this clone. This chain joins TRBV9 and TRBJ2-7; 8 nucleotides match TRBD1. The CDR3 covers 15 residues. J was trimmed by 3 bases and V by 0 bases; bases with no gene match: 5. The germline V gene has CDR1 SGDLS and CDR2 YYNGEE. The CDR3 here is CASSVGGTGDYEQYF. CDR3 DNA: TGTGCCAGCAGCGTAGGTGGGACAGGCGACTACGAGCAGTACTTC.

This clone was counted between two and nine times. The chain employs TRBV6-5 and TRBJ1-1; a weak D match, TRBD1 (5 bases). Per germline, CDR1 MNHEY and CDR2 SVGAGI. This CDR3 is 15 amino acids long. The ends were cut back, 2 bases at V and 0 bases at J, with 10 bases in the middle. CDR3 nucleotides: TGTGCCAGCAGTTACGTCGGCAGGGTGAACACTGAAGCTTTCTTT. It encodes CASSYVGRVNTEAFF.

This sequence joins TRBV2 and TRBJ2-5, with a weak D call TRBD1 (5 bases). The CDR3 has 13 amino acids. V lost 4 bases, J lost 1 base, and 7 bases lay in between. Germline values: CDR1 SNHLY, CDR2 FYNNEI. CDR3 in DNA: TGTGCCAGCAGTGTTCAGGGCCAAGAGACCCAGTACTTC. Its translation is CASSVQGQETQYF. Full variable domain (rest looked up from reference TRBV2 and TRBJ2-5): EPEVTQTPSHQVTQMGQEVILRCVPISNHLYFYWYRQILGQKVEFLVSFYNNEISEKSEIFDDQFSVERPDGSNFTLKIRSTKLEDSAMYFCASSVQGQETQYFGPGTRLLVL.

J is TRBJ2-6 and V is TRBV14; D is perhaps TRBD1 (5 bases). With 5 bases removed from V and 0 bases from J, the gap between germline ends came to 11 bases. The CDR3 has 16 residues. Per germline, CDR1 SGHDN and CDR2 FVKESK. CDR3 coding DNA: TGTGCCAGCAGCGAGAGACAGTCCTCTGGGGCCAACGTCCTGACTTTC. Amino acid sequence: CASSERQSSGANVLTF.

V and J are TRBV4-2 and TRBJ1-1, with 7 bases identical to TRBD1. CDR3 length: 15 residues. Germline CDR1 is LGHNA and CDR2 is YNFKEQ. The V segment lost 1 base and the J segment 5 bases; nucleotides outside the gene matches: 7. CDR3 sequence: CASSQVRGRRTEAFF. CDR3 DNA sequence: TGTGCCAGCAGCCAAGTAAGGGGGCGAAGGACTGAAGCTTTCTTT.

V usage is TRBV10-3 and J usage is TRBJ1-2, with a tentative D call TRBD1 (5 bases). CDR1 ENHRY and CDR2 SYGVKD come from the germline V gene. Trimming stripped 2 bases from V and 4 bases from J, with 5 bases between. The CDR3 runs 12 residues. The CDR3 DNA reads as TGTGCCATCAGTGAGCAGGGCTATGGCTACACCTTC. Translating it yields CAISEQGYGYTF.

The V gene is TRBV5-1, the J gene TRBJ2-5; 8 positions match TRBD1. V was clipped by 2 bases and J by 6 bases; unmatched bases: 6. The CDR3 runs 14 residues. CDR1 and CDR2 (germline): SGHRS, YFSETQ. The chain's CDR3 is CASSFPGGVQTQYF. Written as DNA, the CDR3 is TGCGCCAGCAGCTTCCCAGGGGGCGTGCAGACCCAGTACTTC.

The chain is built from TRBV25-1 and TRBJ2-2; 14 nucleotides line up with TRBD2. Trimming removed 4 bases from V and 3 bases from J; junction bases left unmatched: 4. Germline CDR1 is MGHDK and CDR2 is SYGVNS. The CDR3 has 17 amino acids. CDR3 sequence: CASSAGTSGGYTGELFF. The CDR3 region has the DNA TGTGCCAGCAGTGCCGGGACTAGCGGGGGTTACACCGGGGAGCTGTTTTTT.

The chain joins TRBV27 to TRBJ1-2; D gene ambiguous. The CDR3 has 15 amino acids. From germline, CDR1 is MNHEY and CDR2 SMNVEV (reference sequence). The V end lost 3 bases, the J end lost 2 bases, and 13 bases lay between the germline ends. The CDR3 DNA reads TGTGCCAGCAGTTTCCGCGGACGGGGAAACTATGGCTACACCTTC. It translates to CASSFRGRGNYGYTF.

The CDR3 DNA is TGTGCCAGCAGTCTGACAGATCAGCCCCAGCATTTT. It is translated as CASSLTDQPQHF. The chain combines TRBV6-6 with TRBJ1-5; maybe TRBD1 (5 bases). The CDR3 sequence is 12 residues long. V was pared by 5 bases and J by 5 bases, with 7 bases between. Looked up from germline, CDR1 is MNHNY and CDR2 is SVGAGI (reference sequence).

The chain links TRBV7-8 to TRBJ2-2; 9 bases match TRBD2. V was pared by 2 bases and J by 3 bases, with 4 bases of the junction left unmatched. The CDR3 has 16 amino acids. The germline CDR1 and CDR2 sequences are SGHVS and FQNEAQ. Here the CDR3 DNA reads TGTGCCAGCAGCTTAAGGCGGGGGGGCGACACCGGGGAGCTGTTTTTT. Its protein is CASSLRRGGDTGELFF.

This sequence joins TRBV6-5 and TRBJ2-5, with D uncertain. Germline V gene data show CDR1 as MNHEY and CDR2 as SVGAGI. This CDR3 has 13 residues. V was trimmed by 2 bases and J by 4 bases, leaving 8 bases between them. The CDR3 bases are TGTGCCAGCAGTTACGGGTCAGGAGAGACCCAGTACTTC. Protein: CASSYGSGETQYF.